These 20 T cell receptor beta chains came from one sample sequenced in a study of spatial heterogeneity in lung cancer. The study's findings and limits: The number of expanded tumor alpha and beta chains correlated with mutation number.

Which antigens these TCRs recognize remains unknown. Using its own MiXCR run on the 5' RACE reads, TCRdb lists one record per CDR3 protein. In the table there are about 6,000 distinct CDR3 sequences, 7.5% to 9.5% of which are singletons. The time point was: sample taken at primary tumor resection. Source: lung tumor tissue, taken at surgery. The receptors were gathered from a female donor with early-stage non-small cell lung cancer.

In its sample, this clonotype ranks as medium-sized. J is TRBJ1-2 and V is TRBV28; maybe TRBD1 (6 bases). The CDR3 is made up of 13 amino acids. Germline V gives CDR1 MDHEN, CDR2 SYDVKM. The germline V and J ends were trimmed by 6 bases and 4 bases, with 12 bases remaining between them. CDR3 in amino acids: CASSPGQSYGYTF. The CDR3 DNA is TGTGCCAGCAGCCCTGGACAGTCCTATGGCTACACCTTC.

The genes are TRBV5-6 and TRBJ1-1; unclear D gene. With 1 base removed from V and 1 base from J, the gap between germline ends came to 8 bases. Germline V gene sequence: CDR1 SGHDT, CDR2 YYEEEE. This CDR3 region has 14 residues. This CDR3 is CASSLPSQNTEAFF. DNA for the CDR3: TGTGCCAGCAGCTTGCCTAGCCAGAACACTGAAGCTTTCTTT.

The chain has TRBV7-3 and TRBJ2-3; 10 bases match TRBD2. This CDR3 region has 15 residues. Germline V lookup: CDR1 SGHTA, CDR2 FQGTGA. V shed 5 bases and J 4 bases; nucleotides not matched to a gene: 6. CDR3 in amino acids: CASSPSGGAADTQYF. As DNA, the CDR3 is TGTGCCAGCAGCCCCAGCGGGGGGGCGGCAGATACGCAGTATTTT.

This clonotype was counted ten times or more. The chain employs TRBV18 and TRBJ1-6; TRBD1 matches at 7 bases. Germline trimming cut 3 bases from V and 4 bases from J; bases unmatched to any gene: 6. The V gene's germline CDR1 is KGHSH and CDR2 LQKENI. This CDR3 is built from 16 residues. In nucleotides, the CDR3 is TGTGCCAGCTCACCGACTAAGACAGGGTATAATTCACCCCTCCACTTT. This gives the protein CASSPTKTGYNSPLHF. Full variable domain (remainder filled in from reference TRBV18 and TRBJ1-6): NAGVMQNPRHLVRRRGQEARLRCSPMKGHSHVYWYRQLPEEGLKFMVYLQKENIIDESGMPKERFSAEFPKEGPSILRIQQVVRGDSAAYFCASSPTKTGYNSPLHFGNGTRLTVT.

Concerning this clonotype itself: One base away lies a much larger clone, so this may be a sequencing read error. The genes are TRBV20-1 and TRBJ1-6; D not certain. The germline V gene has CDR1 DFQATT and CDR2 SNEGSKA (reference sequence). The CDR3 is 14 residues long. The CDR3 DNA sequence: TGCAGTGCTACTCAGAGCTCCTATAATTCACCCCTCTACTTT. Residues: CSATQSSYNSPLYF.

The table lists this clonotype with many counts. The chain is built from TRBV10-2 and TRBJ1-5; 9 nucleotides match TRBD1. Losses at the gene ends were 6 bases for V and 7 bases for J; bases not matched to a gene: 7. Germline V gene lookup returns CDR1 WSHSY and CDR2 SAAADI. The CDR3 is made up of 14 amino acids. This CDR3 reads CASSKGQGEQPQHF. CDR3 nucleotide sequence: TGCGCCAGCAGCAAGGGACAGGGCGAACAGCCCCAGCATTTT.

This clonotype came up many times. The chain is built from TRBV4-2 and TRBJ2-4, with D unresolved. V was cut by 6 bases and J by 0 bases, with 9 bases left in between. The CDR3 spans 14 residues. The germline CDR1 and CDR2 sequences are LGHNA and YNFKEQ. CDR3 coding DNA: TGTGCCAGCAGTTCCGAATTAGCCAAAAACATTCAGTACTTC. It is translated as CASSSELAKNIQYF.

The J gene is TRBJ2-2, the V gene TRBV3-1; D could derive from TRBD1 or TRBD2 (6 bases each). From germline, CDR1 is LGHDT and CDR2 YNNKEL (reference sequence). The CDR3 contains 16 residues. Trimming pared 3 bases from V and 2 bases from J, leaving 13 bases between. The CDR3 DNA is TGTGCCAGCAGCCAGATCGGGGGCGCCAACACCGGGGAGCTGTTTTTT. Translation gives CASSQIGGANTGELFF. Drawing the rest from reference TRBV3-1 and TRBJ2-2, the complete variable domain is DTAVSQTPKYLVTQMGNDKSIKCEQNLGHDTMYWYKQDSKKFLKIMFSYNNKELIINETVPNRFSPKSPDKAHLNLHINSLELGDSAVYFCASSQIGGANTGELFFGEGSRLTVL.

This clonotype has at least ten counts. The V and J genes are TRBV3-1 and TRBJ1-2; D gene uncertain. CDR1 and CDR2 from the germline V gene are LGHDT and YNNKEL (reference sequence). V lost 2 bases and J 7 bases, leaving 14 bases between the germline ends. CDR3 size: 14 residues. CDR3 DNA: TGTGCCAGCAGCCAATTAAGATTAGGATTTGGCTACACCTTC. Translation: CASSQLRLGFGYTF.

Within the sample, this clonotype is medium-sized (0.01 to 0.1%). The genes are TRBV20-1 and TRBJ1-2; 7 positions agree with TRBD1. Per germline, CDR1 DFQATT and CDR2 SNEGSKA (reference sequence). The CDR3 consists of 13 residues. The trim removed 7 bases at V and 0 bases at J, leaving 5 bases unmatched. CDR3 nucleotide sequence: TGCAGTGTTTGGACAGGCACTAACTATGGCTACACCTTC. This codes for CSVWTGTNYGYTF.

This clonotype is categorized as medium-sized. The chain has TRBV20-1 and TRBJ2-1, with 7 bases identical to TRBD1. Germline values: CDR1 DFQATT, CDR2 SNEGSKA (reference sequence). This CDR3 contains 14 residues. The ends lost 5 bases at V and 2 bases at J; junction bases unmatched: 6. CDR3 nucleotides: TGCAGTGCTGCGCGACAGGGTACCTACAATGAGCAGTTCTTC. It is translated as CSAARQGTYNEQFF.

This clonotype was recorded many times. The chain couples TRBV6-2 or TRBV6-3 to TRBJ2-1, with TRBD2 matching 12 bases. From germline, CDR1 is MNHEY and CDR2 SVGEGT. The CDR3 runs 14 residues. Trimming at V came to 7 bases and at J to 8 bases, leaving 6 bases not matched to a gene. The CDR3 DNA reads TGTGCCAGCACCCTAGCGGGGGGGACGGATGAGCAGTTCTTC. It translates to CASTLAGGTDEQFF.

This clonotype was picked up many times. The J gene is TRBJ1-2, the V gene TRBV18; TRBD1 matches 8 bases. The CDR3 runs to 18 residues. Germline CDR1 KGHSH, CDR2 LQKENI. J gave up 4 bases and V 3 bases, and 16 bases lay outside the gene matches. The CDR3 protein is CASSPSADGTGGLYGYTF. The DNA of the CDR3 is TGTGCCAGCTCACCCTCGGCAGATGGAACAGGGGGGCTCTATGGCTACACCTTC.

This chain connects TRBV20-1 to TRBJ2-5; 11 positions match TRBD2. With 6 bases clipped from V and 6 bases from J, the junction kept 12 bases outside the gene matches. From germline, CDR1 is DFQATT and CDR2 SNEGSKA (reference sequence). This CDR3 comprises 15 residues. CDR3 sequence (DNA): TGCAGTGCCTATCCAACTAGCGGGGGCGAAAAGACCCAGTACTTC. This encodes CSAYPTSGGEKTQYF.

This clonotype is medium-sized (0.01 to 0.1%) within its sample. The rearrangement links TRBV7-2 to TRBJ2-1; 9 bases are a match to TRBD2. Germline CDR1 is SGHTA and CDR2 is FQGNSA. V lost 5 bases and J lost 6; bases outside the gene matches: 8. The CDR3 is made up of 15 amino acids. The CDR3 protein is CASSQRLAGTNEQFF. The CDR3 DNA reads TGTGCCAGCAGCCAGAGGCTAGCGGGGACCAATGAGCAGTTCTTC.

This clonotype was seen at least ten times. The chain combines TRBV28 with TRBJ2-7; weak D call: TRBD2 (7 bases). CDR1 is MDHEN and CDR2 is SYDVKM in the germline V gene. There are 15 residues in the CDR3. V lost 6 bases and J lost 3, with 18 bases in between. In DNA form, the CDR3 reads TGTGCCAGCAGATACGTCGGGGGGCAGGTCTACGAGCAGTACTTC. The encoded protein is CASRYVGGQVYEQYF.

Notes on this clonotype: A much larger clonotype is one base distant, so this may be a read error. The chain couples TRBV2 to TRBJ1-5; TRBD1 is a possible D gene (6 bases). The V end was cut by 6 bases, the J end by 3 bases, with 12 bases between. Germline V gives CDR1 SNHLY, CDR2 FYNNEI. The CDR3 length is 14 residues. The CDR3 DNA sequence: TGTGCCAGCAGCCTTGGACAGAACAATCAGCCCCAGCATTTT. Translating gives CASSLGQNNQPQHF.

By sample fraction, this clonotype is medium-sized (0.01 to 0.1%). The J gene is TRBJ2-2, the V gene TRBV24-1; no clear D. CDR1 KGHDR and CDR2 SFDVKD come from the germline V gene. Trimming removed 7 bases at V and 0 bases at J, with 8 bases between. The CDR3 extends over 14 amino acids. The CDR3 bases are TGTGCCACCAGCGGAGTCGCGAACACCGGGGAGCTGTTTTTT. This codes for CATSGVANTGELFF.

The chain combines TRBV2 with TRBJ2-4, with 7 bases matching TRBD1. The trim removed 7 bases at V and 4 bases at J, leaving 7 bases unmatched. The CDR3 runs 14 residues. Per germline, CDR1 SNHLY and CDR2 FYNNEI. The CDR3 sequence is CASNVGQEKNIQYF. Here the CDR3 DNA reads TGTGCCAGCAATGTCGGACAGGAAAAAAACATTCAGTACTTC.

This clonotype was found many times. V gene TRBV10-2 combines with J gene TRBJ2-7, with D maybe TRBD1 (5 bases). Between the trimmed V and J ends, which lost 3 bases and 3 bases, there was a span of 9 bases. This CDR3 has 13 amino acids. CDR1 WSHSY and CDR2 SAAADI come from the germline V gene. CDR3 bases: TGCGCCAGCAGTGAAGGGGCCTACTACGAGCAGTACTTC. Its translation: CASSEGAYYEQYF.